One and the same sample provided the 31 T cell receptor beta chains below, sequenced in a study of T-cell reconstitution after alpha-beta-depleted transplantation in children. It was with unique molecular identifiers that the TCRbeta library was prepared. TCRdb used MiXCR to reprocess the PCR reads, holding one entry per CDR3 protein. This table has 500,000 to 600,000 distinct CDR3 sequences, over 25% appearing once. Specimen: PBMCs from the stem cell graft donor, collected from the stem cell graft. These receptors all come from a human donor who donated a stem cell graft to a child with aplastic anemia.

This rearrangement joins TRBV7-2 to TRBJ2-1, with a weak D call TRBD2 (5 bases). This CDR3 region has 16 residues. Per germline, CDR1 SGHTA and CDR2 FQGNSA. V shed 6 bases and J shed 8 bases, with 23 bases lying between them. CDR3: CASRFSSTGTIHEQFF. For the CDR3, the DNA is TGTGCCAGCAGATTTAGCTCGACGGGAACCATCCATGAGCAGTTCTTC.

This clonotype occurred once. The V call is TRBV20-1, the J call TRBJ1-5, with D perhaps TRBD1 (5 bases). Germline-derived CDR1 and CDR2 are DFQATT and SNEGSKA (reference sequence). The CDR3 has 13 residues. V was clipped by 6 bases and J by 0 bases, with 9 bases between them. The CDR3 loop reads CSAGRNSNQPQHF. The CDR3, as DNA: TGCAGTGCGGGGCGAAATAGCAATCAGCCCCAGCATTTT.

The V gene is TRBV15, the J gene TRBJ1-2, with D perhaps TRBD1 (6 bases). The CDR3 extends over 16 amino acids. Trimming cost V 2 bases and J 0 bases, with 13 bases left between them. Per the germline V gene, CDR1 is LNHNV and CDR2 is YYDKDF (reference sequence). This CDR3 reads CATSRSGTLANYGYTF. The CDR3 DNA reads as TGTGCCACCAGCAGATCCGGGACACTCGCTAACTATGGCTACACCTTC.

This clonotype has more than one count but fewer than ten. V gene TRBV5-1 combines with J gene TRBJ1-1; TRBD1 is a possible D gene (5 bases). Germline CDR1 SGHRS, CDR2 YFSETQ. The CDR3 is 14 amino acids. V was shortened by 0 bases and J by 10 bases, with 16 bases between the two germline ends. The CDR3 loop reads CASSLGQGALAAFF. CDR3 coding DNA: TGCGCCAGCAGCTTGGGGCAGGGAGCCCTGGCAGCTTTCTTT.

The chain has TRBV20-1 and TRBJ2-1; D might be TRBD2 (5 bases). The CDR3 is 15 residues long. From germline, CDR1 is DFQATT and CDR2 SNEGSKA (reference sequence). Trimming left V 3 bases short and J 5 bases short, with 17 bases between. The CDR3 bases are TGCAGTGCTAGCGTTCCAAGCGGAGCAGACAATGAGCAGTTCTTC. Amino acid sequence: CSASVPSGADNEQFF.

The chain is built from TRBV12-3 or TRBV12-4 and TRBJ1-2; TRBD1 matches at 7 bases. The trim removed 4 bases at V and 8 bases at J, leaving 7 bases unmatched. The CDR3 spans 13 residues. CDR3 nucleotide sequence: TGTGCCAGCAGTTACAAGACAGGGTCCGGCTACACCTTC. This encodes CASSYKTGSGYTF.

V usage is TRBV27 and J usage is TRBJ1-2, with 8 bases matching TRBD1. Trimming cost V 6 bases and J 3 bases; bases outside gene matches: 3. Germline lookup yields CDR1 MNHEY and CDR2 SMNVEV (reference sequence). This CDR3 contains 13 residues. This CDR3 is CASRRQGYYGYTF. The CDR3 nucleotides are TGTGCCAGCAGGCGACAGGGGTACTATGGCTACACCTTC.

The V gene is TRBV12-3 or TRBV12-4, the J gene TRBJ2-1; D is tentatively TRBD1 or TRBD2 (5 bases each). This CDR3 contains 17 residues. Trimming cost V 2 bases and J 7 bases, with 21 bases left between them. The CDR3 region is CASSLMSTVQGVNEQFF. The CDR3 nucleotides read TGTGCCAGCAGTTTAATGTCTACGGTCCAGGGAGTGAATGAGCAGTTCTTC.

Only a few counts were recorded for this clonotype. The rearrangement links TRBV12-3 or TRBV12-4 to TRBJ1-1; possible D gene TRBD1, 5 bases. The CDR3 loop spans 14 amino acids. Trimming pared 4 bases from V and 0 bases from J, leaving 9 bases between. The CDR3 coding sequence is TGTGCCAGCAGTTACAGGATACTGAACACTGAAGCTTTCTTT. As protein: CASSYRILNTEAFF.

This clonotype was counted only a few times. The J gene is TRBJ2-2, the V gene TRBV20-1; 13 positions agree with TRBD2. Losses at the gene ends were 6 bases for V and 3 bases for J; bases not matched to a gene: 7. Looked up from germline, CDR1 is DFQATT and CDR2 is SNEGSKA (reference sequence). This CDR3 contains 16 residues. In nucleotides, the CDR3 is TGCAGTGCCCCACTAGCGGGAGGGCCCGACACCGGGGAGCTGTTTTTT. Protein: CSAPLAGGPDTGELFF.

Remarks on this clonotype: The conserved phenylalanine or tryptophan is not found at the CDR3 terminus, so this likely reflects a read error. The V call is TRBV29-1, the J call TRBJ2-3; D may be TRBD1 or TRBD2 (5 bases each). Germline CDR1 is SQVTM and CDR2 is ANQGSEA. This CDR3 has 15 amino acids. V gave up 2 bases and J gave up 0 bases, with 12 bases separating them. DNA of the CDR3: TGCAGCGTTGAAACCTCCGGGGCTAGCACAGATACGCAGTATTTG. Residues: CSVETSGASTDTQYL.

The table lists this clonotype with a few counts. This chain links TRBV4-3 with TRBJ2-1; D unclear. V was clipped by 0 bases and J by 0 bases, with 12 bases between them. The CDR3 has 17 amino acids. CDR1 is LGHNA and CDR2 is YSLEER in the germline V gene. The CDR3 region has the DNA TGCGCCAGCAGCCAAGAAAGGTATCTGAGCTCCTACAATGAGCAGTTCTTC. This gives the protein CASSQERYLSSYNEQFF.

The chain recombines TRBV29-1 with TRBJ1-4; a possible D gene is TRBD1 (5 bases). Germline loops: CDR1 SQVTM, CDR2 ANQGSEA. V lost 1 base and J 7 bases, leaving 10 bases between the germline ends. This CDR3 region has 13 residues. The CDR3 sequence: CSVEGTPGEKLFF. CDR3 in DNA: TGCAGCGTTGAAGGGACACCCGGTGAAAAACTGTTTTTT.

In DNA, the CDR3 is TGTGCCAGAGAGGCTAGCGGGAGTTTCATTGAGCAGTTCTTC. Its protein product is CAREASGSFIEQFF. The chain recombines TRBV2 with TRBJ2-1; TRBD2 matches 10 bases. The trim removed 9 bases at V and 9 bases at J, leaving 11 bases unmatched. Germline CDR1 is SNHLY and CDR2 is FYNNEI. The CDR3 runs to 14 residues.

The sample holds a few counts of this clonotype. The chain links TRBV12-3 or TRBV12-4 to TRBJ1-1; D unresolved. CDR3 size: 13 residues. V was cut by 5 bases and J by 3 bases, with 10 bases left in between. The CDR3 loop reads CASSPTQYTEAFF. Written as DNA, the CDR3 is TGTGCCAGCAGTCCCACCCAATACACTGAAGCTTTCTTT.

The genes are TRBV18 and TRBJ2-1; D unclear. V lost 1 base and J 6 bases, leaving 16 bases between the germline ends. The CDR3 sequence is 16 residues long. Germline assignment: CDR1 KGHSH and CDR2 LQKENI. The chain's CDR3 is CASSPLGPPSSNEQFF. DNA for the CDR3: TGTGCCAGCTCACCACTAGGTCCCCCATCTAGCAATGAGCAGTTCTTC.

This clonotype is medium-sized within its sample. The genes are TRBV29-1 and TRBJ2-7; TRBD1 aligns across 11 bases. The CDR3 is 14 amino acids. CDR1 is SQVTM and CDR2 is ANQGSEA in the germline V gene. J lost 5 bases, V lost 3 bases, and 6 bases had no gene match. CDR3 bases: TGCAGCGTTGAGGGGTGGACAGGGGGCCACGAGCAGTACTTC. Protein product: CSVEGWTGGHEQYF.

This clonotype has more than one count but fewer than ten. The chain carries TRBV24-1 and TRBJ2-7, with 10 bases identical to TRBD2. The CDR3 loop spans 16 amino acids. Germline assignment: CDR1 KGHDR and CDR2 SFDVKD. The J segment lost 0 bases and the V segment lost 3 bases, leaving 4 bases of the junction unmatched. In nucleotides, the CDR3 is TGTGCCACCAGTGATAAGACTAGCGGGCGCTCCTACGAGCAGTACTTC. Translation: CATSDKTSGRSYEQYF.

V and J are TRBV12-3 or TRBV12-4 and TRBJ2-1, with D possibly matching TRBD2 (5 bases). CDR3 length: 13 residues. V dropped 6 bases and J dropped 8 bases, with 14 bases sitting between them. The DNA for the CDR3 is TGTGCCAGCAGCCCCCGGACTGCCCATGAGCAGTTCTTC. Its protein is CASSPRTAHEQFF.

This clonotype has more than one count but fewer than ten. This chain joins TRBV19 and TRBJ1-5, with D possibly matching TRBD1 (6 bases). Trimming removed 8 bases at V and 5 bases at J, with 16 bases between. CDR3 size: 14 residues. Germline V gives CDR1 LNHDA, CDR2 SQIVND (reference sequence). This CDR3 reads CASWLQGSDQPQHF. CDR3 sequence (DNA): TGTGCCAGTTGGCTCCAGGGGAGCGATCAGCCCCAGCATTTT. Using reference TRBV19 and TRBJ1-5 for the parts outside the CDR3, the full variable domain is DGGITQSPKYLFRKEGQNVTLSCEQNLNHDAMYWYRQDPGQGLRLIYYSQIVNDFQKGDIAEGYSVSREKKESFPLTVTSAQKNPTAFYLCASWLQGSDQPQHFGDGTRLSIL.

This clonotype was detected only a few times. The CDR3 coding sequence is TGCAGCGTTGAACTGAATCTCCCCTCTAATGAGCAGTTCTTC. Residues: CSVELNLPSNEQFF. The chain links TRBV29-1 to TRBJ2-1; unclear D gene. The germline V gene has CDR1 SQVTM and CDR2 ANQGSEA. This CDR3 region has 14 residues. V lost 2 bases to trimming and J lost 7 bases, with 15 bases between them.

The V gene is TRBV6-5, the J gene TRBJ2-7, with unresolved D. Germline V CDR1 and CDR2: MNHEY, SVGAGI. V lost 0 bases and J 7 bases, leaving 10 bases between the germline ends. The length of the CDR3 is 13 residues. The CDR3 DNA reads TGTGCCAGCAGTTACTCCCCGTTGGATGAGCAGTACTTC. Protein product: CASSYSPLDEQYF.

The table lists this clonotype with a few counts. The rearrangement uses TRBV6-4 and TRBJ1-2; D is possibly TRBD1 (6 bases). Trimming took off 4 bases at V and 2 bases at J, with 11 bases between the two ends. This CDR3 has 14 residues. CDR1 is MRHNA, CDR2 SNTAGT, per germline. In DNA form, the CDR3 reads TGTGCCAGCAGTGGGGGACAAATAAACTATGGCTACACCTTC. The encoded protein is CASSGGQINYGYTF.

The V and J genes are TRBV12-3 or TRBV12-4 and TRBJ1-1; D is unresolved. This CDR3 comprises 14 residues. Trimming took 2 bases from V and 0 from J, leaving 7 bases between them. This CDR3 is CASSLYAMNTEAFF. DNA of the CDR3: TGTGCCAGCAGTTTATATGCCATGAACACTGAAGCTTTCTTT.

The chain recombines TRBV12-3 or TRBV12-4 with TRBJ2-1; either TRBD1 or TRBD2 may supply D (5 bases each). V was clipped by 7 bases and J by 7 bases, with 17 bases between them. The CDR3 runs to 14 residues. CDR3: CASTGRAVRNEQFF. The CDR3 coding sequence is TGTGCCAGCACGGGGCGGGCGGTTAGAAATGAGCAGTTCTTC.

V gene TRBV29-1 combines with J gene TRBJ2-2; D is ambiguous. The CDR3 runs to 15 residues. Looked up from germline, CDR1 is SQVTM and CDR2 is ANQGSEA. V lost 1 base, J lost 1 base, and 10 bases lay in between. The CDR3 region has the DNA TGCAGCGTTGAAGCGGTAGGCCAGAACACCGGGGAGCTGTTTTTT. Amino acid sequence: CSVEAVGQNTGELFF.

V is TRBV6-2 or TRBV6-3 and J is TRBJ1-2; 7 nucleotides match TRBD1. The CDR3 is made up of 14 amino acids. Germline CDR1 is MNHEY and CDR2 is SVGEGT. Unmatched junction bases numbered 5, after V lost 2 bases and J lost 5 bases. Here the CDR3 DNA reads TGTGCCAGCAGTTACCCGACAGGGAGGTATGGCTACACCTTC. Protein sequence: CASSYPTGRYGYTF.

This chain links TRBV20-1 with TRBJ1-3; D call uncertain. Per the germline V gene, CDR1 is DFQATT and CDR2 is SNEGSKA (reference sequence). This CDR3 has 14 amino acids. Deletions cut 3 bases from V and 14 bases from J, with 23 bases between. The DNA of the CDR3 is TGCAGTGCTAGGGTCAATTTGCAAACACCATCCCTATATTTT. It yields the protein CSARVNLQTPSLYF.

The chain has TRBV20-1 and TRBJ2-1, with 8 bases aligning to TRBD2. The V and J ends lost 5 bases and 4 bases, in that order; junction bases with no gene match: 7. The V gene's germline CDR1 is DFQATT and CDR2 SNEGSKA (reference sequence). CDR3 length: 14 residues. CDR3 sequence (DNA): TGCAGTGCTTTCCCGGGACTAGGATACAATGAGCAGTTCTTC. Its protein is CSAFPGLGYNEQFF.

The chain carries TRBV20-1 and TRBJ2-1; TRBD1 agrees at 7 bases. Trimming took 7 bases from V and 0 from J; bases not matched to a gene: 15. CDR3 length: 17 amino acids. Germline CDR1 DFQATT, CDR2 SNEGSKA (reference sequence). In DNA form, the CDR3 reads TGCAGTGTCACAAGACAGGGCAGAGGAAGCTCCTACAATGAGCAGTTCTTC. Protein product: CSVTRQGRGSSYNEQFF.

This clonotype was seen a few times. The rearrangement joins TRBV20-1 to TRBJ1-5; D gene ambiguous. Trimming stripped 6 bases from V and 5 bases from J, with 14 bases between. There are 13 residues in the CDR3. CDR1 is DFQATT and CDR2 is SNEGSKA in the germline V gene (reference sequence). The CDR3 sequence: CSASRDIYQPQHF. CDR3 coding DNA: TGCAGTGCAAGCCGCGACATATATCAGCCCCAGCATTTT.